Listed below are T cell receptor beta chains from one sample, sequenced in a study of response to subunit inactivated influenza vaccine. MiXCR was run by TCRdb on the RT-PCR reads, yielding one entry per CDR3 protein. Of 500,000 to 600,000 distinct CDR3 sequences listed, 16% are singletons. Source: CD4+ T cells sorted from PBMCs, taken roughly 24 months after vaccination. These receptors were obtained from a man aged 45-69 years who received an inactivated influenza vaccine. The CDR3 runs from the conserved cysteine through the conserved F or W. D genes are given only for firm matches. Clone size is shown for a subset of rows, as once, few, many or a class of expanded clone.

>once|TRBV27|TRBJ2-7|TRBD1
CASRQGADTYEQYF
TGTGCCAGCCGACAGGGGGCGGACACCTACGAGCAGTACTTC
>NA|TRBV7-8|TRBJ2-5|NA
CASSLTARETQYF
TGTGCCAGCAGCTTAACCGCCCGTGAGACCCAGTACTTC
>NA|TRBV6-2/TRBV6-3|TRBJ2-1|NA
CASREDGRSDEFF
TGTGCCAGCCGTGAGGATGGGCGCTCCGACGAGTTCTTC
>NA|TRBV20-1|TRBJ2-7|TRBD1
CSARDFGTGNEQYF
TGCAGTGCTAGAGATTTTGGGACAGGGAACGAGCAGTACTTC
>NA|TRBV5-5|TRBJ1-4|TRBD1
CASSSGQGIEKLFF
TGTGCCAGCAGCTCGGGACAGGGGATTGAAAAACTGTTTTTT
>NA|TRBV25-1|TRBJ2-1|TRBD2
CASRSGGGYNEQFF
TGTGCCAGCAGATCGGGAGGGGGGTACAATGAGCAGTTCTTC
>NA|TRBV14|TRBJ1-1|NA
CASSLQTVNTEAFF
TGTGCCAGCAGCCTACAGACGGTCAACACTGAAGCTTTCTTT
>NA|TRBV7-9|TRBJ2-5|NA
CARVSRAQYF
TGTGCCAGGGTGTCTAGGGCCCAGTACTTC
>few|TRBV9|TRBJ2-1|TRBD2
CASGGLAAYEQFF
TGTGCCAGCGGCGGACTAGCGGCCTATGAGCAGTTCTTC
>NA|TRBV29-1|TRBJ2-7|NA
CSVKDRIYEQYF
TGCAGCGTAAAAGACCGGATTTACGAGCAGTACTTC
>NA|TRBV6-2/TRBV6-3|TRBJ2-7|TRBD2
CASSYSTQTSGYEQYF
TGTGCCAGCAGTTACTCGACTCAGACTAGCGGCTACGAGCAGTACTTC
>NA|TRBV15|TRBJ1-4|TRBD1
CATSRDRQGLREKLFF
TGTGCCACCAGCAGAGATCGACAGGGGTTGCGTGAAAAACTGTTTTTT
>many|TRBV20-1|TRBJ1-1|NA
CSARTTRVNTEAFF
TGCAGTGCTAGAACGACCCGGGTGAACACTGAAGCTTTCTTT
>NA|TRBV14|TRBJ2-7|TRBD2
CASSQVASGLTYEQYF
TGTGCCAGCAGCCAAGTGGCTAGCGGTCTTACCTACGAGCAGTACTTC
>few|TRBV30|TRBJ2-7|NA
CAWSVLGPSSYEQYF
TGTGCCTGGAGTGTACTAGGGCCCTCGAGCTACGAGCAGTACTTC
>NA|TRBV20-1|TRBJ2-3|NA
CSARLTGMDTQYF
TGCAGTGCTAGACTGACAGGCATGGATACGCAGTATTTT
>few|TRBV3-1|TRBJ2-3|TRBD2
CASSQREGANTQYF
TGTGCCAGCAGCCAGCGGGAGGGGGCAAATACGCAGTATTTT
>NA|TRBV4-2|TRBJ1-5|NA
CASSQGGPRGAQHF
TGTGCCAGCAGCCAAGGAGGCCCACGAGGGGCCCAGCATTTT
>many|TRBV7-2|TRBJ2-3|NA
CASSLGLADTQYF
TGTGCCAGCAGCCTCGGACTTGCCGATACGCAGTATTTT
>NA|TRBV4-1|TRBJ2-2|NA
CASSQAPRVVQGIGELFF
TGCGCCAGCAGCCAAGCCCCGAGAGTTGTTCAGGGCATCGGGGAGCTGTTTTTT
>NA|TRBV9|TRBJ2-2|TRBD2
CASSVAAGGNTGELFF
TGTGCCAGCAGCGTAGCGGCGGGAGGTAACACCGGGGAGCTGTTTTTT
>NA|TRBV12-3/TRBV12-4|TRBJ2-7|NA
CASSFERYEQYF
TGTGCCAGCAGTTTCGAGCGCTACGAGCAGTACTTC
>few|TRBV20-1|TRBJ2-7|NA
CSATTLQEQYF
TGCAGTGCTACCACGCTACAGGAGCAGTACTTC
>few|TRBV6-5|TRBJ2-5|NA
CASSYGRGVETQYF
TGTGCCAGCAGTTACGGCAGGGGGGTGGAGACCCAGTACTTC
>NA|TRBV9|TRBJ2-6|TRBD1
CASSWGQAGANVLTF
TGTGCCAGCAGTTGGGGACAGGCTGGGGCCAACGTCCTGACTTTC
>few|TRBV19|TRBJ2-1|NA
CASGGRGYSYNEQFF
TGTGCCAGTGGGGGCCGAGGCTACTCCTACAATGAGCAGTTCTTC
>few|TRBV10-3|TRBJ2-3|TRBD2
CAIESGLAGFGKADTQYF
TGTGCCATTGAGTCTGGGCTAGCGGGATTCGGAAAGGCAGATACGCAGTATTTT
>NA|TRBV7-2|TRBJ1-1|NA
CASSPGRYSTEAFF
TGTGCCAGCAGCCCAGGCCGGTATAGTACTGAAGCTTTCTTT
>many|TRBV7-9|TRBJ2-7|NA
CATGRSSYEQYF
TGTGCCACAGGGAGGAGCTCCTACGAGCAGTACTTC
>NA|TRBV11-3|TRBJ2-7|NA
CASSLGEDYEQYF
TGTGCCAGCAGCTTAGGAGAGGACTACGAGCAGTACTTC
>few|TRBV6-2/TRBV6-3|TRBJ2-7|NA
CASSSEHRDGSYEQYF
TGTGCCAGCAGTTCAGAACACCGGGACGGCTCCTACGAGCAGTACTTC
>few|TRBV5-1|TRBJ2-5|NA
CASMSSRVAETQYF
TGCGCCAGCATGAGTAGTCGGGTAGCAGAGACCCAGTACTTC
>many|TRBV7-2|TRBJ2-7|TRBD2
CASSPLGLAGAEQYF
TGTGCCAGCAGCCCCCTGGGACTAGCGGGAGCCGAGCAGTACTTC
>few|TRBV7-8|TRBJ1-2|NA
CASSPARGNYGYTF
TGTGCCAGCAGCCCCGCCAGGGGCAACTATGGCTACACCTTC
>few|TRBV20-1|TRBJ2-7|NA
CSASLAGYEQYF
TGCAGTGCTAGTCTAGCAGGGTACGAGCAGTACTTC
>few|TRBV6-5|TRBJ1-5|NA
CASSYGTNQPQHF
TGTGCCAGCAGTTACGGGACGAATCAGCCCCAGCATTTT
>many|TRBV10-3|TRBJ2-1|NA
CAISEAAVPEQFF
TGTGCCATCAGTGAGGCGGCAGTTCCCGAGCAGTTCTTC
>NA|TRBV10-3|TRBJ1-2|TRBD1
CAISNGTGHGYTF
TGTGCCATCAGTAATGGGACAGGCCATGGCTACACCTTC
>NA|TRBV12-3/TRBV12-4|TRBJ1-2|TRBD1
CASKGDRLYGYTF
TGTGCCAGCAAAGGGGACAGACTCTATGGCTACACCTTC
>few|TRBV7-2|TRBJ2-7|NA
CASSVSGPYEQYF
TGTGCCAGCAGCGTATCGGGGCCCTACGAGCAGTACTTC
>NA|TRBV20-1|TRBJ2-5|TRBD2
CSASRLAGDQETQYF
TGCAGTGCTAGTCGTCTAGCGGGGGACCAAGAGACCCAGTACTTC
>NA|TRBV20-1|TRBJ2-7|NA
CSALERPQYF
TGCAGTGCACTCGAGAGGCCGCAGTACTTC